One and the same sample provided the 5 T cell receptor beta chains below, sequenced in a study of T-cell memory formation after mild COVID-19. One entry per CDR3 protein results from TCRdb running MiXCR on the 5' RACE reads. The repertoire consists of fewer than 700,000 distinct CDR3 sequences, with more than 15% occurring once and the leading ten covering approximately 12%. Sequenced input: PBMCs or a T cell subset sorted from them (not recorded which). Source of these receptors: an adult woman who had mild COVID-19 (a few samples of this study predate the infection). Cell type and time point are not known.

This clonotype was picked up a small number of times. This CDR3 reads CASSLGTDPDTQYF. The DNA of the CDR3 is TGTGCCAGCAGCCTCGGGACAGACCCAGATACGCAGTATTTT. The chain couples TRBV5-5 to TRBJ2-3, with 7 positions matching TRBD1. From germline, CDR1 is SGHKS and CDR2 YYEKEE (reference sequence). CDR3 length equals 14 residues. V lost 4 bases, J lost 4 bases, and 6 bases stayed unmatched.

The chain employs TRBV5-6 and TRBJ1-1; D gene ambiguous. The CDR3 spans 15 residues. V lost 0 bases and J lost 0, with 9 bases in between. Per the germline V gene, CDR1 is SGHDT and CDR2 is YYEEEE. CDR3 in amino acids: CASSLAGALNTEAFF. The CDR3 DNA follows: TGTGCCAGCAGCTTGGCAGGCGCCTTGAACACTGAAGCTTTCTTT.

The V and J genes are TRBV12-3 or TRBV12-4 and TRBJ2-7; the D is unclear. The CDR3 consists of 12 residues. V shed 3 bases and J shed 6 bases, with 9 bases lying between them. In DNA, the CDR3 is TGTGCCAGCAGTTTGAACAGTCTCGAGCAGTACTTC. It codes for CASSLNSLEQYF.

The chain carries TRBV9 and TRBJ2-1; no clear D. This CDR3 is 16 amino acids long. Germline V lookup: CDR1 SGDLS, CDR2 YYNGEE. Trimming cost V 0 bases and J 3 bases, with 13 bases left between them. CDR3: CASSVGFTTNYNEQFF. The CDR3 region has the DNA TGTGCCAGCAGCGTAGGGTTCACAACTAACTACAATGAGCAGTTCTTC. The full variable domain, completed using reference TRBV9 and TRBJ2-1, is DSGVTQTPKHLITATGQRVTLRCSPRSGDLSVYWYQQSLDQGLQFLIQYYNGEERAKGNILERFSAQQFPDLHSELNLSSLELGDSALYFCASSVGFTTNYNEQFFGPGTRLTVL.

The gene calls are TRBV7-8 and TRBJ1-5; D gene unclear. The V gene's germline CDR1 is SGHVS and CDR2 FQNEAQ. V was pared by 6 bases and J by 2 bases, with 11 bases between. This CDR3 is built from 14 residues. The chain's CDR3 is CASSGGDGNQPQHF. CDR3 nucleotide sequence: TGTGCCAGCAGTGGAGGAGACGGCAATCAGCCCCAGCATTTT.